The 23 T cell receptor beta chains below all came from one sample that was sequenced in a study of blood T cell repertoires in COVID-19. This table comes from immunoSEQ multiplex PCR, and its TCRdb copy is limited to in-frame clones, with some not included. This sample has around 40,000 clones, with 90% to 95% found just once. Sequencing used peripheral blood. All receptors derive from a woman aged 25 to 39 in a cohort sampled during active COVID-19.

The chain links TRBV7-3 to TRBJ2-1, with D possibly being TRBD2 (6 bases). This CDR3 is 16 amino acids long. The V and J ends lost 5 bases and 0 bases respectively, with 14 bases between them. Germline V CDR1 and CDR2: SGHTA, FQGTGA. The CDR3 sequence: CASSRHPAGSYNEQFF. The CDR3 DNA is TGTGCCAGCAGCCGCCATCCAGCGGGCTCCTACAATGAGCAGTTCTTC.

The chain couples TRBV12-5 to TRBJ2-1; TRBD2 agrees at 8 bases. CDR3 size: 14 residues. V lost 4 bases, J lost 5 bases, and 4 bases stayed unmatched. Germline loops: CDR1 LGHNT, CDR2 FRNRAP. In DNA, the CDR3 is TGTGCTAGTGGTTGGCGGGAGGTTAACAATGAGCAGTTCTTC. Its translation is CASGWREVNNEQFF. The full variable domain, in which reference TRBV12-5 and TRBJ2-1 provide the parts outside the CDR3, is DARVTQTPRHKVTEMGQEVTMRCQPILGHNTVFWYRQTMMQGLELLAYFRNRAPLDDSGMPKDRFSAEMPDATLATLKIQPSEPRDSAVYFCASGWREVNNEQFFGPGTRLTVL.

The J gene is TRBJ2-2, the V gene TRBV11-3; 13 positions match TRBD2. V lost 1 base, J lost 3 bases, and 11 bases stayed unmatched. The CDR3 sequence is 20 residues long. Germline V gene sequence: CDR1 SGHNT, CDR2 YENEEA. CDR3 sequence (DNA): TGTGCCAGCAGCTTAGGTCGACTAGCGGGAGGCCGGGCTGACACCGGGGAGCTGTTTTTT. Its protein product is CASSLGRLAGGRADTGELFF.

The V and J genes are TRBV15 and TRBJ2-1; D ambiguous. The germline CDR1 and CDR2 sequences are LNHNV and YYDKDF (reference sequence). Trimming cost V 4 bases and J 10 bases, with 17 bases left between them. CDR3 length: 14 residues. The DNA for the CDR3 is TGTGCCACCAGCAAAGATCACTTGGTTAACGAGCAGTTCTTC. Protein product: CATSKDHLVNEQFF. Supplemented by reference TRBV15 and TRBJ2-1, the full variable domain reads DAMVIQNPRYQVTQFGKPVTLSCSQTLNHNVMYWYQQKSSQAPKLLFHYYDKDFNNEADTPDNFQSRRPNTSFCFLDIRSPGLGDTAMYLCATSKDHLVNEQFFGPGTRLTVL.

This chain joins TRBV20-1 and TRBJ1-5; tentative D call: TRBD1 (6 bases). The CDR3 runs to 13 residues. CDR1 is DFQATT, CDR2 SNEGSKA, per germline (reference sequence). Trimming cost V 3 bases and J 3 bases, with 9 bases left between them. CDR3 residues: CSASWGPNQPQHF. CDR3 sequence (DNA): TGCAGTGCTAGTTGGGGGCCCAATCAGCCCCAGCATTTT.

The chain is built from TRBV11-2 and TRBJ2-7, with no clear D. CDR3 length: 17 residues. Trimming removed 1 base at V and 0 bases at J, with 16 bases between. Germline lookup yields CDR1 SGHAT and CDR2 FQNNGV. DNA of the CDR3: TGTGCCAGCAGCTTAGCTTTTACAGAGTCCCACTCCTACGAGCAGTACTTC. Protein: CASSLAFTESHSYEQYF.

The chain links TRBV5-6 to TRBJ1-4; 9 bases fit TRBD1. With 3 bases clipped from V and 8 bases from J, the junction kept 5 bases outside the gene matches. There are 14 residues in the CDR3. Germline V gene sequence: CDR1 SGHDT, CDR2 YYEEEE. Written as DNA, the CDR3 is TGTGCCAGCAGCTGGGGGACAGGGTCCGAAAAACTGTTTTTT. This translates into CASSWGTGSEKLFF.

The chain carries TRBV11-2 and TRBJ2-3; 10 bases are a match to TRBD1. Unmatched junction bases numbered 12, after V lost 6 bases and J lost 0 bases. Germline-derived CDR1 and CDR2 are SGHAT and FQNNGV. This CDR3 spans 18 amino acids. CDR3 sequence: CASRVRDRGPRSTDTQYF. CDR3 bases: TGTGCCAGCAGGGTCCGAGACAGGGGGCCTAGAAGCACAGATACGCAGTATTTT.

This clone is medium-sized within its sample. The rearrangement joins TRBV27 to TRBJ1-2; maybe TRBD1 (5 bases). Germline CDR1 and CDR2: MNHEY and SMNVEV (reference sequence). With 6 bases removed from V and 2 bases from J, the gap between germline ends came to 16 bases. The CDR3 loop spans 15 amino acids. The CDR3 sequence is CASSLEPGGNYGYTF. CDR3 sequence (DNA): TGTGCCAGCAGCCTAGAACCCGGGGGAAACTATGGCTACACCTTC.

This chain links TRBV27 with TRBJ1-5; tentative D call: TRBD1 (5 bases). The CDR3 has 14 amino acids. Germline values: CDR1 MNHEY, CDR2 SMNVEV (reference sequence). V lost 4 bases, J lost 8 bases, and 15 bases lay in between. The CDR3 region has the DNA TGTGCCAGCAGTTACCAGGGAATTACGGAGCCCCAGCATTTT. It translates to CASSYQGITEPQHF.

This chain links TRBV5-1 with TRBJ2-1; 14 bases are shared with TRBD2. Germline values: CDR1 SGHRS, CDR2 YFSETQ. The CDR3 length is 16 residues. V lost 3 bases and J lost 8; bases outside the gene matches: 7. The CDR3 loop reads CASSSTGTSGSDEQFF. Here the CDR3 DNA reads TGCGCCAGCAGCTCCACCGGGACTAGCGGGAGCGATGAGCAGTTCTTC. The full variable domain, completed using reference TRBV5-1 and TRBJ2-1, is KAGVTQTPRYLIKTRGQQVTLSCSPISGHRSVSWYQQTPGQGLQFLFEYFSETQRNKGNFPGRFSGRQFSNSRSEMNVSTLELGDSALYLCASSSTGTSGSDEQFFGPGTRLTVL.

The chain joins TRBV19 to TRBJ1-2; 9 bases agree with TRBD1. CDR1 is LNHDA, CDR2 SQIVND, per germline (reference sequence). The CDR3 loop spans 14 amino acids. V was pared by 7 bases and J by 3 bases, with 6 bases of the junction left unmatched. The CDR3 sequence: CASKVDRGDYGYTF. For the CDR3, the DNA is TGTGCCAGTAAGGTAGACAGGGGGGACTATGGCTACACCTTC.

DNA for the CDR3: TGTGCCAGCAGCTTAGTAACAGGGGGAGGCTACACCTTC. Translation gives CASSLVTGGGYTF. This chain connects TRBV7-2 to TRBJ1-2, with TRBD1 identical over 8 bases. The germline V gene encodes CDR1 SGHTA and CDR2 FQGNSA. Losses at the gene ends were 1 base for V and 8 bases for J; bases not matched to a gene: 3. The CDR3 is 13 amino acids.

The chain carries TRBV5-1 and TRBJ2-2, with 8 bases matching TRBD2. V trimming: 4 bases; J trimming: 0 bases; junction bases outside the gene matches: 5. The CDR3 runs to 16 residues. Germline V lookup: CDR1 SGHRS, CDR2 YFSETQ. The chain's CDR3 is CASSIIAGTNTGELFF. The CDR3 bases are TGCGCCAGCAGCATAATAGCGGGAACGAACACCGGGGAGCTGTTTTTT.

The gene calls are TRBV19 and TRBJ2-2; D uncertain. The germline gives CDR1 LNHDA, CDR2 SQIVND (reference sequence). This CDR3 has 14 residues. Trimming left V 0 bases short and J 7 bases short, with 9 bases between. The CDR3, as DNA: TGTGCCAGTAGTATAGATTGGAGACGCGGGGAGCTGTTTTTT. Amino acids: CASSIDWRRGELFF.

The chain recombines TRBV27 with TRBJ1-3, with D maybe TRBD1 (5 bases). The length of the CDR3 is 15 residues. Germline assignment: CDR1 MNHEY and CDR2 SMNVEV (reference sequence). V gave up 3 bases and J gave up 4 bases, with 13 bases separating them. The CDR3 DNA sequence: TGTGCCAGCAGTTTGGTGGGGGGAGTAGGAAACACCATATATTTT. Its protein product is CASSLVGGVGNTIYF.

The V call is TRBV5-6, the J call TRBJ2-5, with TRBD2 as a possible D gene (5 bases). Germline V gene sequence: CDR1 SGHDT, CDR2 YYEEEE. The CDR3 has 15 residues. Trimming removed 5 bases from V and 5 bases from J, with 19 bases in between. CDR3 sequence reads: CASRAGVRDGETQYF. The CDR3 DNA is TGTGCCAGCAGAGCTGGGGTACGGGATGGGGAGACCCAGTACTTC.

The chain combines TRBV19 with TRBJ1-1, with TRBD1 identical over 9 bases. V was clipped by 6 bases and J by 1 base; unmatched bases: 6. Per the germline V gene, CDR1 is LNHDA and CDR2 is SQIVND (reference sequence). There are 15 residues in the CDR3. The CDR3 reads CASSRDRAPNTEAFF. DNA of the CDR3: TGTGCCAGTAGCCGGGACAGGGCACCGAACACTGAAGCTTTCTTT.

The chain combines TRBV27 with TRBJ2-1, with 12 bases fitting TRBD2. V shed 7 bases and J 8 bases; nucleotides not matched to a gene: 9. Germline CDR1 is MNHEY and CDR2 is SMNVEV (reference sequence). The CDR3 spans 15 residues. This chain's CDR3 is CASNVLAGGPDEQFF. Written as DNA, the CDR3 is TGTGCCAGCAATGTTCTAGCGGGAGGGCCCGATGAGCAGTTCTTC.

This rearrangement joins TRBV2 to TRBJ1-2, with D tentatively TRBD1 (6 bases). Germline V gene sequence: CDR1 SNHLY, CDR2 FYNNEI. Trimming took 1 base from V and 2 from J, leaving 8 bases between them. This CDR3 comprises 14 residues. CDR3 in DNA: TGTGCCAGCAGTGAAGTTCAGGGGAACTATGGCTACACCTTC. Translated, it gives CASSEVQGNYGYTF.

This sequence joins TRBV13 and TRBJ2-3; tentatively, D is TRBD2 (6 bases). CDR1 and CDR2 (germline): PRHDT, FYEKMQ (reference sequence). The CDR3 contains 16 residues. V was clipped by 3 bases and J by 5 bases, with 18 bases between them. CDR3 amino acids: CASSFRTGRYRDTQYF. CDR3 DNA sequence: TGTGCCAGCAGCTTCAGGACCGGGAGATACAGAGATACGCAGTATTTT.

This clone occurred a few times. The chain is built from TRBV5-5 and TRBJ2-7; 7 bases agree with TRBD1. Germline V gives CDR1 SGHKS, CDR2 YYEKEE (reference sequence). This CDR3 comprises 15 residues. With 1 base clipped from V and 5 bases from J, the junction kept 9 bases outside the gene matches. The CDR3 DNA is TGTGCCAGCAGCTTGTTGGGCAGGGGGAGTCACGAGCAGTACTTC. Translating gives CASSLLGRGSHEQYF.

The genes are TRBV30 and TRBJ1-1; D ambiguous. The CDR3 has 11 amino acids. The germline V gene has CDR1 GTSNPN and CDR2 SVGIG (reference sequence). Trimming removed 3 bases at V and 8 bases at J, with 10 bases between. The CDR3 sequence: CAWSAPREAFF. The CDR3 DNA sequence: TGTGCCTGGAGCGCACCCCGGGAAGCTTTCTTT.